These 22 T cell receptor beta chains originate from one sample sequenced in a study of blood T cell repertoires in COVID-19. Clones were sequenced by immunoSEQ multiplex PCR, and TCRdb holds only the in-frame ones, with some missing. The table lists over 250,000 clones, over 75% of them singletons, with 2.4% in the top ten. Sequenced sample: PBMCs or T cells enriched from blood (not recorded which). These receptor sequences come from a woman aged 18-29 years who had recovered from COVID-19.

The chain recombines TRBV6-5 with TRBJ1-2; 9 bases line up with TRBD1. Germline V gene lookup returns CDR1 MNHEY and CDR2 SVGAGI. The V segment lost 10 bases and the J segment 2 bases; nucleotides outside the gene matches: 8. The CDR3 has 14 residues. In DNA form, the CDR3 reads TGTGCCATTATAACGACAGGGGGGAACTATGGCTACACCTTC. Protein: CAIITTGGNYGYTF.

The gene calls are TRBV7-4 and TRBJ1-5; D call uncertain. Germline CDR1 SGHVT, CDR2 SQSDAQ. Trimming removed 6 bases from V and 4 bases from J, with 16 bases in between. This CDR3 has 15 residues. The CDR3 coding sequence is TGTGCCAGCAGACCCCTCCGGAGGGAGAATCAGCCCCAGCATTTT. Its translation: CASRPLRRENQPQHF.

The rearrangement uses TRBV28 and TRBJ1-2; the match to TRBD1 covers 7 bases. The germline gives CDR1 MDHEN, CDR2 SYDVKM. The CDR3 covers 14 residues. V trimming: 5 bases; J trimming: 3 bases; junction bases outside the gene matches: 6. The CDR3: CASSRDRVDYGYTF. The CDR3 DNA follows: TGTGCCAGCAGTCGAGACAGGGTGGACTATGGCTACACCTTC.

The chain combines TRBV19 with TRBJ1-4; maybe TRBD1 (5 bases). The germline CDR1 and CDR2 sequences are LNHDA and SQIVND (reference sequence). This CDR3 is built from 15 residues. Trimming removed 3 bases from V and 0 bases from J, with 8 bases in between. The CDR3 sequence is CASSIQGTTNEKLFF. The CDR3 coding sequence is TGTGCCAGTAGTATCCAGGGTACAACTAATGAAAAACTGTTTTTT.

This chain connects TRBV30 to TRBJ1-1, with D hard to call. The V end lost 7 bases, the J end lost 2 bases, and 8 bases lay between the germline ends. CDR1 and CDR2 (germline): GTSNPN, SVGIG (reference sequence). The length of the CDR3 is 11 residues. CDR3 region: CASGGNTEAFF. The CDR3 DNA is TGTGCCTCGGGTGGAAACACTGAAGCTTTCTTT.

This clone was found a few times. The chain links TRBV5-1 to TRBJ1-3; D not certain. V lost 0 bases and J lost 4, with 2 bases in between. This CDR3 region has 12 residues. In germline, CDR1 is SGHRS, CDR2 YFSETQ. For the CDR3, the DNA is TGCGCCAGCAGCTTGGCAGGAAACACCATATATTTT. This sequence encodes CASSLAGNTIYF.

This rearrangement joins TRBV27 to TRBJ1-2; 9 nucleotides align to TRBD1. Germline assignment: CDR1 MNHEY and CDR2 SMNVEV (reference sequence). Trimming took 6 bases from V and 4 from J; bases not matched to a gene: 3. The CDR3 contains 13 residues. The CDR3 DNA reads as TGTGCCAGCAGCCCGGACAGGGGCTATGGCTACACCTTC. Its protein is CASSPDRGYGYTF.

The V and J genes are TRBV7-2 and TRBJ2-3, with D tentatively TRBD2 (6 bases). The CDR3 totals 16 residues. Trimming took 1 base from V and 0 from J, leaving 11 bases between them. Per germline, CDR1 SGHTA and CDR2 FQGNSA. The CDR3 region is CASSLVGGESTDTQYF. DNA of the CDR3: TGTGCCAGCAGCTTAGTTGGCGGGGAGAGCACAGATACGCAGTATTTT.

The V gene is TRBV10-3, the J gene TRBJ2-1; D possibly corresponds to TRBD1 (5 bases). The germline V gene has CDR1 ENHRY and CDR2 SYGVKD. This CDR3 region has 15 residues. The V and J ends lost 3 bases and 9 bases respectively, with 18 bases between them. CDR3 coding DNA: TGTGCCATCAGTGATCATCGGATAGGGCAGGGTGAGCAGTTCTTC. Translated: CAISDHRIGQGEQFF.

The V and J genes are TRBV7-2 and TRBJ1-5; D is possibly TRBD1 (5 bases). Germline assignment: CDR1 SGHTA and CDR2 FQGNSA. V gave up 1 base and J gave up 5 bases, with 9 bases separating them. CDR3 length: 14 residues. For the CDR3, the DNA is TGTGCCAGCAGCTTAGAGCGGGGGGATCAGCCCCAGCATTTT. Residues: CASSLERGDQPQHF.

The rearrangement links TRBV27 to TRBJ2-7; D might be TRBD2 (5 bases). Between the trimmed V and J ends, which lost 8 bases and 7 bases, there was a span of 18 bases. CDR3 length: 13 amino acids. Germline-derived CDR1 and CDR2 are MNHEY and SMNVEV (reference sequence). CDR3 in DNA: TGTGCCAGCCCTGTTCCCCCGGGGTGGGAGCAGTACTTC. It encodes CASPVPPGWEQYF.

This clone has a single count. J is TRBJ2-5 and V is TRBV24-1; 15 bases align to TRBD2. This CDR3 region has 15 residues. J gave up 4 bases and V 7 bases, and 3 bases lay outside the gene matches. The V gene's germline CDR1 is KGHDR and CDR2 SFDVKD. The CDR3 reads CATSGLAGGVETQYF. CDR3 DNA: TGTGCCACCAGCGGACTAGCGGGGGGGGTAGAGACCCAGTACTTC.

The V gene is TRBV4-1, the J gene TRBJ2-1; D might be TRBD1 (5 bases). Germline V lookup: CDR1 MGHRA, CDR2 YSYEKL. The V end lost 4 bases, the J end lost 7 bases, and 23 bases lay between the germline ends. The length of the CDR3 is 17 residues. The CDR3 sequence: CASSRTHQGVVGNEQFF. DNA for the CDR3: TGCGCCAGCAGCCGAACCCACCAGGGCGTAGTGGGGAATGAGCAGTTCTTC.

This clone was observed a few times. The sample has other DNA sequences that encode this CDR3 too. This chain uses TRBV2 with TRBJ1-1; D gene unclear. The CDR3 loop spans 10 amino acids. Per germline, CDR1 SNHLY and CDR2 FYNNEI. Trimming removed 6 bases at V and 6 bases at J, with 5 bases between. CDR3 sequence: CASRGPEAFF. CDR3 nucleotide sequence: TGTGCCAGCAGGGGCCCTGAAGCTTTCTTT. Full variable domain (rest looked up from reference TRBV2 and TRBJ1-1): EPEVTQTPSHQVTQMGQEVILRCVPISNHLYFYWYRQILGQKVEFLVSFYNNEISEKSEIFDDQFSVERPDGSNFTLKIRSTKLEDSAMYFCASRGPEAFFGQGTRLTVV.

V gene TRBV6-5 combines with J gene TRBJ1-2; 7 bases align to TRBD1. J gave up 8 bases and V 8 bases, and 5 bases lay outside the gene matches. CDR1 and CDR2 from the germline V gene are MNHEY and SVGAGI. The CDR3 loop spans 11 amino acids. CDR3 protein: CASGQVWGYTF. The CDR3, as DNA: TGTGCCAGCGGACAGGTGTGGGGCTACACCTTC.

The chain employs TRBV5-4 and TRBJ1-3; D call uncertain. Looked up from germline, CDR1 is SGHNT and CDR2 is YYREEE (reference sequence). V gave up 3 bases and J gave up 4 bases, with 5 bases separating them. The CDR3 length is 12 residues. CDR3 sequence reads: CASSSVGNTIYF. The CDR3 coding sequence is TGTGCCAGCAGCTCTGTAGGAAACACCATATATTTT.

The chain has TRBV2 and TRBJ1-6; 8 positions match TRBD1. CDR1 and CDR2 (germline): SNHLY, FYNNEI. V shed 6 bases, J shed 15 bases, and the junction held 1 base outside the gene matches. The CDR3 spans 10 residues. The CDR3 reads CASRDRVLHF. The CDR3 DNA reads as TGTGCCAGCAGGGACAGGGTCCTCCACTTT. Looking up the rest from reference TRBV2 and TRBJ1-6 gives the full variable domain: EPEVTQTPSHQVTQMGQEVILRCVPISNHLYFYWYRQILGQKVEFLVSFYNNEISEKSEIFDDQFSVERPDGSNFTLKIRSTKLEDSAMYFCASRDRVLHFGNGTRLTVT.

The V gene is TRBV28, the J gene TRBJ1-4; no clear D gene. V dropped 6 bases and J dropped 0 bases, with 8 bases sitting between them. The CDR3 is made up of 14 amino acids. CDR1 is MDHEN and CDR2 is SYDVKM in the germline V gene. The CDR3 loop is CASRIPATNEKLFF. The CDR3 bases are TGTGCCAGCAGAATCCCCGCAACTAATGAAAAACTGTTTTTT.

V gene TRBV11-2 combines with J gene TRBJ1-2; D remains ambiguous. Trimming took 5 bases from V and 5 from J, leaving 9 bases between them. There are 12 residues in the CDR3. Germline V CDR1 and CDR2: SGHAT, FQNNGV. CDR3 bases: TGTGCCAGCAGCGGAGCGGGGTATGGCTACACCTTC. This sequence encodes CASSGAGYGYTF.

The chain is built from TRBV7-9 and TRBJ1-1, with D hard to call. Trimming cost V 8 bases and J 0 bases, with 10 bases left between them. This CDR3 has 13 amino acids. Germline loops: CDR1 SEHNR, CDR2 FQNEAQ (reference sequence). The CDR3 sequence is CASGGAMNTEAFF. The CDR3 nucleotides read TGTGCCAGCGGAGGAGCTATGAACACTGAAGCTTTCTTT. The whole variable domain, remainder taken from reference TRBV7-9 and TRBJ1-1, is DTGVSQNPRHKITKRGQNVTFRCDPISEHNRLYWYRQTLGQGPEFLTYFQNEAQLEKSRLLSDRFSAERPKGSFSTLEIQRTEQGDSAMYLCASGGAMNTEAFFGQGTRLTVV.

The rearrangement uses TRBV25-1 and TRBJ1-2, with D possibly matching TRBD1 (5 bases). CDR1 MGHDK and CDR2 SYGVNS come from the germline V gene. CDR3 length: 12 residues. V dropped 7 bases and J dropped 4 bases, with 10 bases sitting between them. This chain's CDR3 is CASKGQVYGYTF. The CDR3 DNA reads as TGTGCCAGCAAGGGGCAGGTCTATGGCTACACCTTC.

The chain carries TRBV3-1 (or the pseudogene TRBV3-2) and TRBJ1-6, with unresolved D. CDR1 and CDR2 (germline): LGHDT, YNNKEL (reference sequence). Trimming took 2 bases from V and 7 from J, leaving 9 bases between them. The CDR3 covers 14 residues. CDR3 in DNA: TGTGCCAGCAGCCAAAGCAGCGGGAATTCACCCCTCCACTTT. It specifies CASSQSSGNSPLHF.